The 18 T cell receptor beta chains below all came from one sample that was sequenced in a study of glioma-infiltrating T cells. Using RNA template, CDR3s of TCR alpha and beta were amplified with iRepertoire arm-PCR. TCRdb fed the multiplex PCR reads into MiXCR, producing one record per CDR3 protein. The table records 300,000 to 450,000 distinct CDR3 sequences, roughly 41% of them present only once. The specimen was glioma tissue, nonneoplastic brain tissue, or PBMCs (not recorded which). The receptors come from a human donor with low-grade glioma or glioblastoma, undergoing nonglioma brain surgery, or in good health (not recorded which).

On this clonotype: This may be a read error, as it is one base from a much larger clone. The rearrangement uses TRBV15 and TRBJ2-1; D possibly matches TRBD1 or TRBD2 (5 bases each). This CDR3 contains 16 residues. In germline, CDR1 is LNHNV, CDR2 YYDKDF (reference sequence). Trimming removed 0 bases from V and 4 bases from J, with 13 bases in between. The CDR3 region is CATSRDPRGGYNEQFF. The CDR3 region has the DNA TGTGCCACCAGCAGAGATCCCCGGGGCGGATACAATGAGCAGTTCTTC.

The sample holds a few counts of this clonotype. Germline is not matched at one junction end, which may reflect a read error. This chain connects TRBV7-2 to TRBJ1-1; perhaps TRBD1 as D (6 bases). This CDR3 has 15 residues. The germline V gene encodes CDR1 SGHTA and CDR2 FQGNSA. The CDR3 loop reads CASSLTWGWDTEAFF. For the CDR3, the DNA is TGTGCCAGCAGCTTGACCTGGGGATGGGACACTGAGGCTTTCTTT.

Details on this clonotype: This may be a read error: a much more frequent sequence differs by one nucleotide. The CDR3 DNA reads TGTGCCAGCAGCCCGAGGGTCTACTACACCTACGAGCAGTACTTC. This sequence encodes CASSPRVYYTYEQYF. The chain recombines TRBV28 with TRBJ2-7; TRBD2 might be the D (5 bases). Looked up from germline, CDR1 is MDHEN and CDR2 is SYDVKM. CDR3 length: 15 amino acids. Trimming left V 6 bases short and J 2 bases short, with 17 bases between.

A few counts support this clonotype. The chain carries TRBV28 and TRBJ2-5; 10 positions match TRBD2. Germline CDR1 is MDHEN and CDR2 is SYDVKM. Losses at the gene ends were 1 base for V and 5 bases for J; bases not matched to a gene: 7. This CDR3 has 16 residues. The DNA of the CDR3 is TGTGCCAGCAGTTTATTCAGCGGGAGGGCCGTGGAGACCCAGTACTTC. Amino acids: CASSLFSGRAVETQYF. The whole variable domain, filled in from reference TRBV28 and TRBJ2-5, reads DVKVTQSSRYLVKRTGEKVFLECVQDMDHENMFWYRQDPGLGLRLIYFSYDVKMKEKGDIPEGYSVSREKKERFSLILESASTNQTSMYLCASSLFSGRAVETQYFGPGTRLLVL.

The CDR3 DNA follows: TGTGCCACCAGCAGAGGTGGGAGGGGACGAAACTATGGCTACACCTTC. Its protein product is CATSRGGRGRNYGYTF. The chain is built from TRBV15 and TRBJ1-2; a weak D match, TRBD1 (5 bases). Germline V CDR1 and CDR2: LNHNV, YYDKDF (reference sequence). V dropped 1 base and J dropped 2 bases, with 14 bases sitting between them. The CDR3 is 16 residues long.

The chain couples TRBV4-1 to TRBJ1-2, with no clear D. The germline CDR1 and CDR2 sequences are MGHRA and YSYEKL. This CDR3 region has 14 residues. Between the trimmed V and J ends, which lost 1 base and 3 bases, there was a span of 9 bases. The CDR3 DNA sequence: TGCGCCAGCAGCCAAGGTTGGGGTGACTATGGCTACACCTTC. Amino acid sequence: CASSQGWGDYGYTF.

The chain uses TRBV20-1 and TRBJ2-1, with TRBD2 as a possible D gene (6 bases). Germline assignment: CDR1 DFQATT and CDR2 SNEGSKA (reference sequence). V gave up 0 bases and J gave up 7 bases, with 10 bases separating them. The CDR3 length is 13 residues. The CDR3 here is CSARELAKNEQFF. CDR3 in DNA: TGCAGTGCTAGAGAACTAGCAAAGAATGAGCAGTTCTTC.

This clonotype was seen more than once but under ten times. This sequence joins TRBV2 and TRBJ2-7, with 8 bases lining up with TRBD1. V was pared by 5 bases and J by 6 bases, with 6 bases of the junction left unmatched. The germline gives CDR1 SNHLY, CDR2 FYNNEI. The CDR3 is 13 residues long. CDR3 bases: TGTGCCAGCAGTTACATCAGGGGGCCCGAGCAGTACTTC. Protein product: CASSYIRGPEQYF.

The V gene is TRBV11-2, the J gene TRBJ1-3, with D possibly matching TRBD1 (5 bases). Trimming removed 4 bases from V and 8 bases from J, with 12 bases in between. CDR1 and CDR2 (germline): SGHAT, FQNNGV. The CDR3 covers 13 residues. CDR3 DNA: TGTGCCAGCAGCTCTAAGCAGGGAGACACCATATATTTT. It yields the protein CASSSKQGDTIYF.

This clonotype was observed once. A read error may account for a junction end that differs from germline. The CDR3 loop is CASSPGTGTDYKQYF. CDR3 nucleotide sequence: TGTGCCAGCAGTCCCGGGACAGGGACGGACTACAAGCAGTACTTC. V usage is TRBV19 and J usage is TRBJ2-7, with 9 positions matching TRBD1. The CDR3 sequence is 15 residues long. Germline CDR1 reads LNHDA; CDR2 reads SQIVND (reference sequence).

This clonotype was counted a single time. The chain uses TRBV2 and TRBJ2-3, with D perhaps matching TRBD1 (5 bases). V gave up 7 bases and J gave up 2 bases, with 10 bases separating them. The CDR3 is 13 residues long. In germline, CDR1 is SNHLY, CDR2 FYNNEI. The CDR3 spells CASKRTFTDTQYF. The CDR3 DNA reads TGTGCCAGCAAACGGACATTCACAGATACGCAGTATTTT.

The chain uses TRBV7-9 and TRBJ2-7, with D perhaps matching TRBD2 (6 bases). The germline V gene has CDR1 SEHNR and CDR2 FQNEAQ (reference sequence). The CDR3 consists of 15 residues. V was shortened by 5 bases and J by 7 bases, with 21 bases between the two germline ends. CDR3 amino acids: CASSRSGTSLGEQYF. The CDR3 DNA sequence: TGTGCCAGCAGCAGAAGTGGGACTTCACTGGGGGAGCAGTACTTC.

This chain links TRBV29-1 with TRBJ2-7, with TRBD1 matching over 8 bases. Germline CDR1 reads SQVTM; CDR2 reads ANQGSEA. Losses at the gene ends were 7 bases for V and 5 bases for J; bases not matched to a gene: 13. The CDR3 loop spans 14 amino acids. Written as DNA, the CDR3 is TGCAGCGCTGGTATCCGGGACAGGATGCACGAGCAGTACTTC. It codes for CSAGIRDRMHEQYF.

This clonotype was seen more than once but under ten times. The rearrangement joins TRBV12-3 or TRBV12-4 to TRBJ1-1; the D is unclear. Trimming left V 2 bases short and J 4 bases short, with 11 bases between. The CDR3 is made up of 14 amino acids. The CDR3: CASSLQVSSTEAFF. The CDR3 nucleotides are TGTGCCAGCAGTTTACAGGTTTCGAGCACTGAAGCTTTCTTT.

Of note for this clonotype: This sequence may be a read error, since a much larger clone differs from it by one base. CDR3 nucleotide sequence: TGTGCCAGCAGTGCGGGACAGTTAAGGACCCTGTACTTC. Protein product: CASSAGQLRTLYF. V and J are TRBV6-1 and TRBJ2-5; the match to TRBD1 covers 7 bases. Germline-derived CDR1 and CDR2 are MNHNS and SASEGT. The CDR3 is 13 residues long.

This rearrangement joins TRBV2 to TRBJ1-6, with D maybe TRBD1 (5 bases). Germline CDR1 is SNHLY and CDR2 is FYNNEI. Trimming took 1 base from V and 5 from J, leaving 12 bases between them. The CDR3 is made up of 16 amino acids. CDR3 protein: CASSEGWGANNSPLHF. The CDR3 bases are TGTGCCAGCAGTGAAGGTTGGGGCGCCAATAATTCACCCCTCCACTTT.

The sample holds a few counts of this clonotype. The chain joins TRBV12-3 or TRBV12-4 to TRBJ2-3; D not resolved. CDR3 length: 14 residues. V was cut by 5 bases and J by 4 bases, with 13 bases left in between. This CDR3 reads CASSLNPGADTQYF. CDR3 nucleotide sequence: TGTGCCAGCAGTCTAAACCCCGGAGCAGATACGCAGTATTTT.

As to this clonotype: Germline and junction disagree at one end, which may indicate a read error. The V and J genes are TRBV27 and TRBJ1-1; D might be TRBD1 (5 bases). Germline V gene lookup returns CDR1 MNHEY and CDR2 SMNVEV (reference sequence). The CDR3 sequence is 14 residues long. The CDR3 loop reads CASSWGNLNTEVFF. The CDR3 DNA sequence: TGTGCCAGCAGTTGGGGCAACTTGAACACTGAAGTTTTCTTT.